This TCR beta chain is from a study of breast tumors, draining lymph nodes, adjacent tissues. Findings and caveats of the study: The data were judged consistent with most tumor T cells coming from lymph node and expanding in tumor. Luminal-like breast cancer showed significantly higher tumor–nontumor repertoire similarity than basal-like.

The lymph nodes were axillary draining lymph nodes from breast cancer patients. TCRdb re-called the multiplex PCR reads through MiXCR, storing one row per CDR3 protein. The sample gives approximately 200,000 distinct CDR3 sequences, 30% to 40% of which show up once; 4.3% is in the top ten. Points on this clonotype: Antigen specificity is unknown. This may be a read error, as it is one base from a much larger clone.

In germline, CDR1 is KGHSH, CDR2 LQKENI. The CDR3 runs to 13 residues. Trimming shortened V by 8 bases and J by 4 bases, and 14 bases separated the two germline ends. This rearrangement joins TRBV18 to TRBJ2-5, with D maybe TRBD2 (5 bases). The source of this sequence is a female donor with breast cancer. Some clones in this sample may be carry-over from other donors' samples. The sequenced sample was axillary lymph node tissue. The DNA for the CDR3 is TGTGCCAGCCCACTAGGGCAGTTAGAGACCCAGTACTTC. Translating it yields CASPLGQLETQYF.